Following are 25 T cell receptor beta chains from one sample sequenced in a study of identical twins. TCRdb reprocessed the 5' RACE reads with MiXCR, giving one entry per CDR3 protein. The sample includes under 300,000 distinct CDR3 sequences, 9.5% to 15% of them seen just once. The sample also formed part of further work on yellow fever vaccine responses in identical twins.

Sequenced material: memory (CD45RO+) T cells sorted from blood. Receptor source: a woman aged 18-29 years in good health.

The chain couples TRBV3-1 to TRBJ1-5, with D possibly TRBD1 on 6 matching bases. The V and J ends lost 6 bases and 5 bases respectively, with 14 bases between them. The germline V gene encodes CDR1 LGHDT and CDR2 YNNKEL (reference sequence). The CDR3 loop spans 14 amino acids. The CDR3 sequence: CASSDRQADQPQHF. The CDR3 nucleotides are TGTGCCAGCAGTGATAGACAGGCGGATCAGCCCCAGCATTTT.

This clonotype was seen at least ten times. V gene TRBV6-1 combines with J gene TRBJ2-7; weak D call: TRBD2 (6 bases). Germline assignment: CDR1 MNHNS and CDR2 SASEGT. The CDR3 has 14 amino acids. V lost 6 bases and J 5 bases, leaving 17 bases between the germline ends. The CDR3 region has the DNA TGTGCCAGCAGCCCCACCGGGAGTTTGAACGAGCAGTACTTC. Its translation is CASSPTGSLNEQYF.

This clonotype showed up just a few times. The chain is built from TRBV4-3 and TRBJ2-1; D unclear. Germline V gene sequence: CDR1 LGHNA, CDR2 YSLEER. V was cut by 1 base and J by 8 bases, with 15 bases left in between. CDR3 length: 15 residues. For the CDR3, the DNA is TGCGCCAGCAGCCAAGGTGGTCTGGGGTTCGATGAGCAGTTCTTC. Amino acid sequence: CASSQGGLGFDEQFF.

This clonotype was found a few times. The chain recombines TRBV5-1 with TRBJ2-2, with D maybe TRBD1 (5 bases). The CDR3 length is 16 residues. Trimming removed 2 bases at V and 4 bases at J, with 15 bases between. CDR1 SGHRS and CDR2 YFSETQ come from the germline V gene. CDR3 nucleotide sequence: TGCGCCAGCAGCTTTCAGGGCAGGGCGTCCACCGGGGAGCTGTTTTTT. Protein: CASSFQGRASTGELFF.

A remark on this clonotype: The junction and the germline gene differ at one end; a read error may be behind it. The chain uses TRBV12-3 or TRBV12-4 and TRBJ2-2, with TRBD2 as a possible D gene (5 bases). There are 18 residues in the CDR3. The CDR3 region is CACSFGGFWETNTGELFF. The CDR3 coding sequence is TGTGCCTGCAGTTTCGGTGGTTTTTGGGAGACCAACACCGGGGAGCTGTTTTTT.

This clonotype was observed a few times. The chain joins TRBV5-1 to TRBJ2-5; 9 bases match TRBD2. Trimming removed 0 bases from V and 4 bases from J; junction bases left unmatched: 7. The CDR3 has 16 residues. The germline V gene has CDR1 SGHRS and CDR2 YFSETQ. The CDR3 loop reads CASSLGDPGLAETQYF. CDR3 in DNA: TGCGCCAGCAGCTTGGGGGATCCGGGACTAGCAGAGACCCAGTACTTC. The variable domain in full, with the rest retrieved from reference TRBV5-1 and TRBJ2-5, is KAGVTQTPRYLIKTRGQQVTLSCSPISGHRSVSWYQQTPGQGLQFLFEYFSETQRNKGNFPGRFSGRQFSNSRSEMNVSTLELGDSALYLCASSLGDPGLAETQYFGPGTRLLVL.

In its sample, this clonotype was seen a few times. The V gene is TRBV5-1, the J gene TRBJ2-1; D is ambiguous. Germline V gene sequence: CDR1 SGHRS, CDR2 YFSETQ. The V and J ends lost 0 bases and 8 bases respectively, with 9 bases between them. The CDR3 has 13 amino acids. CDR3 in amino acids: CASSLESWDEQFF. The CDR3 DNA reads TGCGCCAGCAGCTTGGAATCTTGGGATGAGCAGTTCTTC.

This clonotype occurred a few times. Here the CDR3 DNA reads TGTGCCAGCAGCGTACATAGCGGAACGAACACCGGGGAGCTGTTTTTT. Translated, it gives CASSVHSGTNTGELFF. V gene TRBV11-2 combines with J gene TRBJ2-2; tentatively, D is TRBD2 (6 bases). V was shortened by 5 bases and J by 0 bases, with 13 bases between the two germline ends. The length of the CDR3 is 16 residues. The V gene's germline CDR1 is SGHAT and CDR2 FQNNGV.

This clonotype was observed at least ten times. The chain employs TRBV5-1 and TRBJ1-4; D is ambiguous. Germline assignment: CDR1 SGHRS and CDR2 YFSETQ. The ends were cut back, 4 bases at V and 1 base at J, with 8 bases in the middle. The CDR3 covers 14 residues. CDR3 in amino acids: CASSEGITNEKLFF. The CDR3, as DNA: TGCGCCAGCAGCGAGGGTATAACTAATGAAAAACTGTTTTTT.

The chain is built from TRBV28 and TRBJ2-6; D is unclear. The germline V gene has CDR1 MDHEN and CDR2 SYDVKM. V gave up 5 bases and J gave up 0 bases, with 8 bases separating them. The CDR3 is 15 amino acids. CDR3: CASSIPGSGANVLTF. The CDR3 nucleotides read TGTGCCAGCAGTATCCCAGGCTCTGGGGCCAACGTCCTGACTTTC.

This chain uses TRBV12-3 or TRBV12-4 with TRBJ1-2; possible D gene TRBD1, 6 bases. The length of the CDR3 is 14 residues. V shed 6 bases and J shed 6 bases, with 17 bases lying between them. For the CDR3, the DNA is TGTGCCAGCAGCACCGGGACACTGGTAGATGGCTACACCTTC. Residues: CASSTGTLVDGYTF.

J is TRBJ2-1 and V is TRBV4-2; TRBD2 aligns across 13 bases. This CDR3 region has 15 residues. Germline V gives CDR1 LGHNA, CDR2 YNFKEQ. Losses at the gene ends were 3 bases for V and 6 bases for J; bases not matched to a gene: 2. CDR3 amino acids: CASSHTSGGANEQFF. CDR3 nucleotide sequence: TGTGCCAGCAGCCACACTAGCGGGGGGGCCAATGAGCAGTTCTTC.

This chain joins TRBV18 and TRBJ2-5; D may be TRBD1 (6 bases). V was pared by 3 bases and J by 2 bases, with 7 bases between. CDR3 length: 13 residues. Germline lookup yields CDR1 KGHSH and CDR2 LQKENI. The CDR3 sequence is CASSPDRQETQYF. CDR3 DNA: TGTGCCAGCTCACCGGACAGACAAGAGACCCAGTACTTC.

This clonotype was found a few times. The chain links TRBV9 to TRBJ2-1; 7 bases agree with TRBD2. V shed 0 bases, J shed 7 bases, and the junction held 1 base outside the gene matches. The CDR3 length is 13 residues. The germline CDR1 and CDR2 sequences are SGDLS and YYNGEE. This chain's CDR3 is CASSVGGGNEQFF. The CDR3, as DNA: TGTGCCAGCAGCGTAGGGGGAGGGAATGAGCAGTTCTTC. The whole variable domain, filled in from reference TRBV9 and TRBJ2-1, reads DSGVTQTPKHLITATGQRVTLRCSPRSGDLSVYWYQQSLDQGLQFLIQYYNGEERAKGNILERFSAQQFPDLHSELNLSSLELGDSALYFCASSVGGGNEQFFGPGTRLTVL.

A few counts support this clonotype. The chain employs TRBV7-2 and TRBJ2-7; the D gene is possibly TRBD1 (5 bases). V lost 4 bases to trimming and J lost 4 bases, with 20 bases between them. The CDR3 consists of 16 residues. The germline V gene has CDR1 SGHTA and CDR2 FQGNSA. Written as DNA, the CDR3 is TGTGCCAGCAGCTCCCGCCCTCAGGGAACTTTGTACGAGCAGTACTTC. Translated: CASSSRPQGTLYEQYF. The variable domain in full, completed from reference TRBV7-2 and TRBJ2-7, reads GAGVSQSPSNKVTEKGKDVELRCDPISGHTALYWYRQSLGQGLEFLIYFQGNSAPDKSGLPSDRFSAERTGGSVSTLTIQRTQQEDSAVYLCASSSRPQGTLYEQYFGPGTRLTVT.

This clonotype was detected only a few times. V usage is TRBV2 and J usage is TRBJ2-3; 9 nucleotides align to TRBD2. With 6 bases clipped from V and 4 bases from J, the junction kept 11 bases outside the gene matches. The length of the CDR3 is 16 residues. Germline loops: CDR1 SNHLY, CDR2 FYNNEI. CDR3 amino acids: CASRLLAGVSADTQYF. DNA for the CDR3: TGTGCCAGCAGGCTACTAGCGGGCGTCTCCGCAGATACGCAGTATTTT.

There are a few counts of this clonotype. The rearrangement links TRBV20-1 to TRBJ1-1; 7 bases fit TRBD1. Trimming cost V 6 bases and J 7 bases; bases outside gene matches: 14. The length of the CDR3 is 14 residues. The germline gives CDR1 DFQATT, CDR2 SNEGSKA (reference sequence). The CDR3 bases are TGCAGTGCCGAATCAAAGACAGGGCGGGTTGAAGCTTTCTTT. It yields the protein CSAESKTGRVEAFF.

V gene TRBV4-3 combines with J gene TRBJ2-2; 9 bases align to TRBD1. Germline values: CDR1 LGHNA, CDR2 YSLEER. CDR3 size: 14 residues. Trimming at V came to 4 bases and at J to 6 bases, leaving 3 bases not matched to a gene. CDR3 DNA: TGCGCCAGCAGCCTGGGACAGGGTCCCGGGGAGCTGTTTTTT. Amino acids: CASSLGQGPGELFF.

This clonotype has a handful of counts. The rearrangement joins TRBV20-1 to TRBJ1-5; D gene ambiguous. The CDR3 length is 14 residues. V was trimmed by 2 bases and J by 2 bases, leaving 10 bases between them. Germline V CDR1 and CDR2: DFQATT, SNEGSKA (reference sequence). CDR3 sequence reads: CSARLGMGNQPQHF. The CDR3 nucleotides are TGCAGTGCTAGATTGGGGATGGGCAATCAGCCCCAGCATTTT.

This clonotype was seen only a few times. The V gene is TRBV27, the J gene TRBJ2-3; no clear D gene. The CDR3 length is 17 residues. Between the trimmed V and J ends, which lost 1 base and 1 base, there was a span of 15 bases. The germline gives CDR1 MNHEY, CDR2 SMNVEV (reference sequence). The CDR3 coding sequence is TGTGCCAGCAGTTTATGGTCAGATCCAGACCGCACAGATACGCAGTATTTT. Translation: CASSLWSDPDRTDTQYF.

This clonotype was recorded many times. The CDR3 here is CASSPGTSGNTDTQYF. The CDR3, as DNA: TGTGCCAGCAGCCCCGGGACTAGCGGGAACACAGATACGCAGTATTTT. V usage is TRBV7-2 and J usage is TRBJ2-3, with 13 bases matching TRBD2. Germline CDR1 SGHTA, CDR2 FQGNSA. After removal of 5 bases from V and 2 bases from J, the junction contained 4 bases not matched to a gene. The CDR3 extends over 16 amino acids.

The table lists this clonotype with a few counts. The rearrangement links TRBV27 to TRBJ2-5; TRBD1 might be the D (5 bases). Germline V gene lookup returns CDR1 MNHEY and CDR2 SMNVEV (reference sequence). The CDR3 spans 13 residues. V was clipped by 1 base and J by 5 bases, with 8 bases between them. The CDR3 DNA reads TGTGCCAGCAGTTTATACAGGTCGGAGACCCAGTACTTC. Translated: CASSLYRSETQYF.

This clonotype was observed a handful of times. The chain couples TRBV20-1 to TRBJ1-1, with no clear D. This CDR3 has 13 amino acids. CDR1 and CDR2 (germline): DFQATT, SNEGSKA (reference sequence). V was cut by 0 bases and J by 8 bases, with 13 bases left in between. The CDR3 DNA reads TGCAGTGCTAGAGATAAATCGAGACTGGAAGCTTTCTTT. This gives the protein CSARDKSRLEAFF.

This clonotype was recorded a few times. The V gene is TRBV6-5, the J gene TRBJ2-5; 14 nucleotides align to TRBD2. Unmatched junction bases numbered 5, after V lost 0 bases and J lost 5 bases. This CDR3 is built from 17 residues. Germline V gene lookup returns CDR1 MNHEY and CDR2 SVGAGI. DNA for the CDR3: TGTGCCAGCAGTTACTCGACTAGCGGGGGGGTCGCGGAGACCCAGTACTTC. Translated, it gives CASSYSTSGGVAETQYF.

The genes are TRBV30 and TRBJ2-5; 10 bases match TRBD2. J was trimmed by 3 bases and V by 3 bases; bases with no gene match: 7. Germline CDR1 GTSNPN, CDR2 SVGIG (reference sequence). The CDR3 totals 15 residues. For the CDR3, the DNA is TGTGCCTGGAGGGTAGCGGGGGGACTAAAAGAGACCCAGTACTTC. The encoded protein is CAWRVAGGLKETQYF.